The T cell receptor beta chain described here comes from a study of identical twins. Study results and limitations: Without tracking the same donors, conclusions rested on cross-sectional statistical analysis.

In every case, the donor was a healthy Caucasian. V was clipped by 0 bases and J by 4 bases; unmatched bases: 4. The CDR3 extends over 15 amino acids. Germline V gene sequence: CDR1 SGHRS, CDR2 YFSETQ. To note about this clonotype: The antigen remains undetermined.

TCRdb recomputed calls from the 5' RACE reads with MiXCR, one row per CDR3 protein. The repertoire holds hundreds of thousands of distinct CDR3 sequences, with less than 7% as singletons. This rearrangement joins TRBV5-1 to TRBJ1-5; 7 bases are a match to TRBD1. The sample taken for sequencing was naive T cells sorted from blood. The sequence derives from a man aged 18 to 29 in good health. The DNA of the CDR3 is TGCGCCAGCAGCTTGGAGACAGGGCAAAATCAGCCCCAGCATTTT. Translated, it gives CASSLETGQNQPQHF. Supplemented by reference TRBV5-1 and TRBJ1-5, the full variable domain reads KAGVTQTPRYLIKTRGQQVTLSCSPISGHRSVSWYQQTPGQGLQFLFEYFSETQRNKGNFPGRFSGRQFSNSRSEMNVSTLELGDSALYLCASSLETGQNQPQHFGDGTRLSIL.